The clone carrying this T cell receptor beta chain occurred many times. Its antigen remains unknown. The sample's time point: newly diagnosed GD, antithyroid drugs for less than 3 months. From RNA extracted from PBMCs, the TCR library was made. CDR3 size: 17 residues. The trim removed 6 bases at V and 3 bases at J, leaving 14 bases unmatched. CDR1 is MNHEY and CDR2 is SMNVEV in the germline V gene (reference sequence). This specimen comes from a study of regulatory T cells in long-lasting Graves disease. Arm-PCR of CDR3 regions and iRepertoire HTBI primers were used to build TCR beta libraries. TCRdb called the multiplex PCR reads again in MiXCR, with one record for every CDR3 protein. In the table there are about 540,000 distinct CDR3 sequences, roughly 12% of which are singletons. General study results and limits: Sampling was limited to peripheral blood rather than thyroid tissue. Under persistent disease, TRBV28, TRBJ1-2 and TRBJ2-5 were used preferentially.

These data also formed part of another study, on T cells in Graves' hyperthyroidism and ophthalmopathy. That investigation notes: Most clonotypes that expanded in the thyroid above 0.001 also showed up in blood.

The sequence came from a man aged 25-40 years with Graves disease. Sample: peripheral blood mononuclear cells (PBMCs), taken at new diagnosis, from a patient treated with antithyroid drugs. V gene TRBV27 combines with J gene TRBJ1-2, with 9 nucleotides matching TRBD1. CDR3 in DNA: TGTGCCAGCAGACCATCTTCCGGGACAGGGCATTACTATGGCTACACCTTC. Amino acid sequence: CASRPSSGTGHYYGYTF.